The T cell receptor beta chain under discussion was sequenced for a study of CD8 T cells in Susac syndrome. Trimming removed 6 bases from V and 1 base from J, with 14 bases in between. The CDR3 sequence is 14 residues long. Germline V gene sequence: CDR1 DFQATT, CDR2 SNEGSKA (reference sequence). A quantity of roughly 0.5 to 1 ug RNA underwent reverse transcription using random hexamers. TCRdb redid the calling of the immunoSEQ multiplex PCR reads with MiXCR, one entry per CDR3 protein. The sample gives approximately 150,000 distinct CDR3 sequences, 95% of which show up once; around 0.08% is in the top ten.

The chain combines TRBV20-1 with TRBJ2-3; D is unclear. The origin of this receptor is a human donor with Susac syndrome. Material: CD4+ T cells from PBMCs. The CDR3 here is CSAKVVAGTDTQYF. CDR3 coding DNA: TGCAGTGCGAAGGTGGTGGCTGGCACAGATACGCAGTATTTT.